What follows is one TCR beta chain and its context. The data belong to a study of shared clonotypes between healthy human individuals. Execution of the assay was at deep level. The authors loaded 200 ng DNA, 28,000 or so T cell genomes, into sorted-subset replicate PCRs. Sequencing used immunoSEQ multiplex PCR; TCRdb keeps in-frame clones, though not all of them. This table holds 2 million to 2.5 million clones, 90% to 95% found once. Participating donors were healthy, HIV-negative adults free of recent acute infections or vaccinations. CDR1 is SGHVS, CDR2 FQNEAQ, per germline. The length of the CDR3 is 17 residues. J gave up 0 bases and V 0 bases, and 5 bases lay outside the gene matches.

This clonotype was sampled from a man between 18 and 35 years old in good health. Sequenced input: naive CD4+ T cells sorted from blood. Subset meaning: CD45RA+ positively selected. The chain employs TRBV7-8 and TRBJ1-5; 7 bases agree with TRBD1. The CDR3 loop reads CASSLASGTASNQPQHF. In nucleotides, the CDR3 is TGTGCCAGCAGCTTAGCTTCCGGGACAGCTAGCAATCAGCCCCAGCATTTT.